This TCR beta chain was captured in a study of blood T cell repertoires in COVID-19. Study information: The study drew acute and convalescent COVID-19 samples from the United States, Italy and Spain. Sources were T cells, B-cell-depleted T cells, or PBMCs; the material itself was cDNA or gDNA.

Original processing notes: It was from reference gene primer amplification that nucleated cell counts were estimated. Generated by immunoSEQ multiplex PCR, the TCRdb table keeps only in-frame clones and is missing some. For V, J and clone size, that table is used; D and trimming come from the DNA. The sample yields about 56,000 clones, 75% to 90% seen once. The V end lost 2 bases, the J end lost 2 bases, and 26 bases lay between the germline ends. The CDR3 contains 19 residues. Seattle enrolled patients during active infection and tracked them longitudinally. Sequencing was done on a sample of peripheral blood. The origin of this receptor is an older woman with COVID-19, enrolled during active disease. The chain is built from TRBV5-7 and TRBJ2-7; the D gene is possibly TRBD1 (8 bases). TRBV5-7 is assigned to the ORF class and has an uncertain function. The DNA for the CDR3 is TGTGCCAGCAGCTTAGGGGAGGGGGAGGAGACAGGGGACCCCTACGAGCAGTACTTC. Protein: CASSLGEGEETGDPYEQYF.